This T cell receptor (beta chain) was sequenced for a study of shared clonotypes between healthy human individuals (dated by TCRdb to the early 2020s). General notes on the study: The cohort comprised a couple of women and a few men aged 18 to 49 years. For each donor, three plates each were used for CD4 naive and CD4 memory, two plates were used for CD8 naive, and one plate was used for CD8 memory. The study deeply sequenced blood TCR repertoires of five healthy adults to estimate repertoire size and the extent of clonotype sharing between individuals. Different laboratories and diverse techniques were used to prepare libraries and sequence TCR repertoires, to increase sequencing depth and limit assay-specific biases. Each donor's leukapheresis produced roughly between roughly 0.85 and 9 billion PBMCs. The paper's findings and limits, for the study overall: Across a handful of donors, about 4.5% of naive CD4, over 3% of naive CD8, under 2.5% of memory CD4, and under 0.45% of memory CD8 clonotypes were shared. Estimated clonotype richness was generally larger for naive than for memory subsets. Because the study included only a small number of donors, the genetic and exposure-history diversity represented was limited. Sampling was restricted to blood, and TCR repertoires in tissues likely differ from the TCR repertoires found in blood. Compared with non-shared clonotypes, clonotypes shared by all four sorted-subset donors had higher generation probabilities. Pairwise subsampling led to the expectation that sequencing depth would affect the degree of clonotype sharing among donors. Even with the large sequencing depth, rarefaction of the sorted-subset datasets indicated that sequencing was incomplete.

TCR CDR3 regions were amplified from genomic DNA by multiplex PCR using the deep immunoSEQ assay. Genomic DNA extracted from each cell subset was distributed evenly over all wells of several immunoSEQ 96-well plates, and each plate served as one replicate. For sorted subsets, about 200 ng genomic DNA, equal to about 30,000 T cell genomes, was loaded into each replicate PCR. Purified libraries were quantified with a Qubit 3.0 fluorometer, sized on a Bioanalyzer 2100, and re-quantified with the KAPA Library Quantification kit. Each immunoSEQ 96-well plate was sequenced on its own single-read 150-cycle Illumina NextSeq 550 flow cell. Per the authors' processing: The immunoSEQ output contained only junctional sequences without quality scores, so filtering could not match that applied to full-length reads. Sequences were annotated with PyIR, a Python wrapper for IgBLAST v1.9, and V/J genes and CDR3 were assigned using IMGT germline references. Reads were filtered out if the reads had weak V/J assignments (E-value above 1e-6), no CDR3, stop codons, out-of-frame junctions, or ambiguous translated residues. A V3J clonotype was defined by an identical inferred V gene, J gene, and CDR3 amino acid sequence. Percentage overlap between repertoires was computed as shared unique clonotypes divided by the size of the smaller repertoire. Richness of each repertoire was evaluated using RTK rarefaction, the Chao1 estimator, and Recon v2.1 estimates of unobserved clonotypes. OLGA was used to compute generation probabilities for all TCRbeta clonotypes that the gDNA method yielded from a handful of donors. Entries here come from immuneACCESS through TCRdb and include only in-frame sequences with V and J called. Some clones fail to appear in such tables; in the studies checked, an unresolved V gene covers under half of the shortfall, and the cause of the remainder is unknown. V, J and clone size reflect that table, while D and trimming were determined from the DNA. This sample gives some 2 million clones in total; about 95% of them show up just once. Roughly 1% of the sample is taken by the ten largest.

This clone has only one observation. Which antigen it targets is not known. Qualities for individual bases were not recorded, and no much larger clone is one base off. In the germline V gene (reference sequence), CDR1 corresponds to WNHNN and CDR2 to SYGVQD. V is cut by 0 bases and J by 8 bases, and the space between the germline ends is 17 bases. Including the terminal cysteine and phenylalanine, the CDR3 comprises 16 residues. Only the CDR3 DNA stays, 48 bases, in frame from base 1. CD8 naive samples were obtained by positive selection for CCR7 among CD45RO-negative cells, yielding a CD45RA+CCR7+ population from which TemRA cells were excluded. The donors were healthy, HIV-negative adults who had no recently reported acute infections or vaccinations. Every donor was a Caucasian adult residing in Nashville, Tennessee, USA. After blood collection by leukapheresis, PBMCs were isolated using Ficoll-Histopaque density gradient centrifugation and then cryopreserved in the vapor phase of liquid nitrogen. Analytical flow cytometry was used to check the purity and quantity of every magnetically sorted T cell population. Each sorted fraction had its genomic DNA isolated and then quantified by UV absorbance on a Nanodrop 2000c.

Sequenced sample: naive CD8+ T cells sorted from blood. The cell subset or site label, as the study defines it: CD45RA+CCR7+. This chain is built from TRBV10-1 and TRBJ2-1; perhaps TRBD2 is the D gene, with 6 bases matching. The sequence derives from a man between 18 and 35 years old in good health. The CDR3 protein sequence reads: CASSESAGRSHDEQFF. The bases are TGCGCCAGCAGTGAGTCTGCGGGGCGGTCTCACGATGAGCAGTTCTTC.